This is a list of T cell receptor beta chains from one sample in a study of blood T cell repertoires in COVID-19. Clones were read by immunoSEQ multiplex PCR, and TCRdb kept only the in-frame ones, dropping some. The sample consists of 350,000 to 450,000 clones, 85% of them appearing once. The sequencing sample was made of peripheral blood. Receptors were obtained from a woman between 18 and 29 years old with acute or convalescent COVID-19. Each CDR3 is given with its conserved first and last residue. Expanded clones are given a class, and other clones once, few, many or no size at all.

TRBV9	NA	TRBJ2-7	CASSVGLGGLPYEQYF
TRBV28	NA	TRBJ1-5	CASSLRREIGQPQHF
TRBV5-5	NA	TRBJ2-5	CASSLRWTGVFEGETQYF
TRBV13	NA	TRBJ1-2	CASSLGRGRGGDGYTF
TRBV7-2	NA	TRBJ2-1	CASSFGIYNEQFF
TRBV19	once	TRBJ1-1	CASSEMDSRATEAFF
TRBV7-2	NA	TRBJ1-1	CASSLQGPSEAFF
TRBV5-4	NA	TRBJ1-4	CASSLAGIEKLFF
TRBV6-6	NA	TRBJ1-1	CASSGRKEATEAFF
TRBV7-8	NA	TRBJ1-5	CASSPGGWGTQPQHF
TRBV7-5	NA	TRBJ2-5	CARSLATDLYQETQYF
TRBV5-1	NA	TRBJ2-2	CASSLPGGEVTGELFF
TRBV5-6	NA	TRBJ1-6	CASSLNRAISSYNSPLHF
TRBV13	NA	TRBJ2-6	CASSPQGASGANVLTF
TRBV28	NA	TRBJ2-3	CASSSRRDSLTDTQYF
TRBV28	NA	TRBJ1-2	CAINYGDYGYTF
TRBV6-1	NA	TRBJ1-1	CASSEGIDRQGLGAFF
TRBV10-2	NA	TRBJ1-2	CASSVRTGNYGYTF
TRBV4-2	NA	TRBJ2-1	CASSQELYLAGSNEQFF
TRBV14	NA	TRBJ1-1	CASSSSVNTEAFF
TRBV30	NA	TRBJ2-7	CAWTPGQDSYEQYF
TRBV6-5	NA	TRBJ1-2	CASRGQGKIGGYTF
TRBV9	NA	TRBJ1-1	CASSPPGQGGVAEAFF
TRBV6-5	NA	TRBJ2-2	CASSPGTVTGELFF
TRBV20-1	NA	TRBJ2-1	CSPVGNEQFF
TRBV5-5	NA	TRBJ1-3	CASSLYEDTIYF
TRBV28	NA	TRBJ1-6	CASRRQAYNSPLHF
TRBV10-1	NA	TRBJ2-7	CASCSGGPSYEQYF
TRBV10-2	NA	TRBJ2-7	CASRVNRVDEQYF
TRBV19	NA	TRBJ2-1	CASSILGKVSYNEQFF
TRBV28	NA	TRBJ2-7	CASTPGPAYEQYF
TRBV2	NA	TRBJ1-2	CASSGPAGPAKGYTF
TRBV28	once	TRBJ1-1	CASSLERGTEAFF
TRBV3-1/TRBV3-2	NA	TRBJ2-3	CASSQHPDREVPDTQYF
TRBV7-3	NA	TRBJ1-1	CASSFIEDTEAFF
TRBV6-2/TRBV6-3	NA	TRBJ1-5	CASSYTHRGHGNQPQHF
TRBV4-2	NA	TRBJ1-2	CASSRDGSGYTF
TRBV15	NA	TRBJ2-3	CATSRSSPDTQYF
TRBV6-5	once	TRBJ1-4	CASRVGQIEKLFF
TRBV2	NA	TRBJ1-4	CASKDRVGTNEKLFF
TRBV9	NA	TRBJ1-6	CASSAQDRVSYNSPLHF
TRBV30	NA	TRBJ2-3	CAWRRSTDTQYF
TRBV30	NA	TRBJ1-2	CAWTWDRTNYGYTF
TRBV5-5	NA	TRBJ1-1	CASSSGPFGGTEAFF
TRBV9	NA	TRBJ2-1	CVSSVTTGSYNEQFF